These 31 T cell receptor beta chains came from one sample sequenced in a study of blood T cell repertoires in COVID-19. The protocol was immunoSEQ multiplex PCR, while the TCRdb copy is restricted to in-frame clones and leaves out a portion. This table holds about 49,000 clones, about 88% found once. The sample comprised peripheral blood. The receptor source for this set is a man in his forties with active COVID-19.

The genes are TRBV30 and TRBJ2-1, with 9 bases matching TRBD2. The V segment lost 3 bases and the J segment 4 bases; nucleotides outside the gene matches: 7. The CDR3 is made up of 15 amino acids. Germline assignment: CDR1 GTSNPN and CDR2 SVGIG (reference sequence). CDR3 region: CAWSPGLAGYNEQFF. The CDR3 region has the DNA TGTGCCTGGAGCCCGGGACTAGCAGGTTACAATGAGCAGTTCTTC.

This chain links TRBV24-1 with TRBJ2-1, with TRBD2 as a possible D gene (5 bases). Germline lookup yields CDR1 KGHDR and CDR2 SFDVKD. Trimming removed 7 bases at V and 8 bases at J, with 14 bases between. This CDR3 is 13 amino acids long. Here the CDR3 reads CATRGVPSDEQFF. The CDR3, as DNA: TGTGCCACCAGGGGAGTTCCCTCGGATGAGCAGTTCTTC.

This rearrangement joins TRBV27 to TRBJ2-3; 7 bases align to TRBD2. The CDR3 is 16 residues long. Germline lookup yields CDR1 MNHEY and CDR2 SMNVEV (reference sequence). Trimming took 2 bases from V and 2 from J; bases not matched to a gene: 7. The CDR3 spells CASSLKREGHTDTQYF. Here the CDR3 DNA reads TGTGCCAGCAGTTTAAAGAGGGAGGGCCACACAGATACGCAGTATTTT.

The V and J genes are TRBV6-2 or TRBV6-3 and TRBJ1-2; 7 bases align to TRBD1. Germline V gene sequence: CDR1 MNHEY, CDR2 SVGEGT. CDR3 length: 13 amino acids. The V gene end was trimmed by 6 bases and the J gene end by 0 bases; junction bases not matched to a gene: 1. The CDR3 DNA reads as TGTGCCAGCAGCGGGACAGCTAACTATGGCTACACCTTC. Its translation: CASSGTANYGYTF.

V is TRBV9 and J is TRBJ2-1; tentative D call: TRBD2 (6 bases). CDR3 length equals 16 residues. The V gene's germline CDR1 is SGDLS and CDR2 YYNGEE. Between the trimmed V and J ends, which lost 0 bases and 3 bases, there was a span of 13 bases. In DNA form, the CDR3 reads TGTGCCAGCAGCGTAGGTGTGCGGGAAGACTACAATGAGCAGTTCTTC. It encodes CASSVGVREDYNEQFF.

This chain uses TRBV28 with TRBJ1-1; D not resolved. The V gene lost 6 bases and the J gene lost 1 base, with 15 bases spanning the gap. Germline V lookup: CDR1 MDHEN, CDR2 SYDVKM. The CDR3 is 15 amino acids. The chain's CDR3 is CASRQVRLRNTEAFF. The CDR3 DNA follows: TGTGCCAGCAGGCAGGTAAGACTACGGAACACTGAAGCTTTCTTT.

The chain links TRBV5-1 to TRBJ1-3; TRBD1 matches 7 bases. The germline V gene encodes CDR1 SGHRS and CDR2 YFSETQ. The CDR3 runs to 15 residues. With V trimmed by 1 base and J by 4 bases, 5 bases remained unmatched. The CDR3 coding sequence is TGCGCCAGCAGCTTGAAAGAGGACAGGGGAAACACCATATATTTT. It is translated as CASSLKEDRGNTIYF. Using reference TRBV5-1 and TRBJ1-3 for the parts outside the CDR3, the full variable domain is KAGVTQTPRYLIKTRGQQVTLSCSPISGHRSVSWYQQTPGQGLQFLFEYFSETQRNKGNFPGRFSGRQFSNSRSEMNVSTLELGDSALYLCASSLKEDRGNTIYFGEGSWLTVV.

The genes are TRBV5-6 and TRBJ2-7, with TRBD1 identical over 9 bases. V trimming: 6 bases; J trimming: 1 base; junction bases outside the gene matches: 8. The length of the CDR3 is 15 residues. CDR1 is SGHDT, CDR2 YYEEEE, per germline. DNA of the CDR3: TGTGCCAGCAACGGCCCCGGACAGGGGTCCTACGAGCAGTACTTC. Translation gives CASNGPGQGSYEQYF.

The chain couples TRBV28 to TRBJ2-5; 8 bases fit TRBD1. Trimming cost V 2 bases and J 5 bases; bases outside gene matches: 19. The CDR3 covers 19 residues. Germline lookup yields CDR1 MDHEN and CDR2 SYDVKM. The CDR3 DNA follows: TGTGCCAGCAGTTTACCCGAAGGTGGTCCAGGGGGCGCTTTGGAGACCCAGTACTTC. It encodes CASSLPEGGPGGALETQYF.

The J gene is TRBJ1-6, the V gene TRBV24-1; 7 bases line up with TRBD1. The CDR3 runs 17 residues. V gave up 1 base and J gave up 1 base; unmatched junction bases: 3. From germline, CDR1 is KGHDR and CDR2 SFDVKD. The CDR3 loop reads CATSDFQTGSYNSPLHF. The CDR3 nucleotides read TGTGCCACCAGTGATTTCCAGACAGGGTCCTATAATTCACCCCTCCACTTT.

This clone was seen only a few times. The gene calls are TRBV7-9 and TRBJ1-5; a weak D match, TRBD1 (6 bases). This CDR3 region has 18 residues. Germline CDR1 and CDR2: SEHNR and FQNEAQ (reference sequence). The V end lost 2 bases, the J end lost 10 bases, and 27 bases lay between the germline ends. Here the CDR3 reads CASSLRGGHEGVEGPQHF. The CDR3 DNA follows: TGTGCCAGCAGCTTACGCGGTGGACATGAGGGGGTTGAGGGACCCCAGCATTTT. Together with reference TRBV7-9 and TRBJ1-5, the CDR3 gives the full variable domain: DTGVSQNPRHKITKRGQNVTFRCDPISEHNRLYWYRQTLGQGPEFLTYFQNEAQLEKSRLLSDRFSAERPKGSFSTLEIQRTEQGDSAMYLCASSLRGGHEGVEGPQHFGDGTRLSIL.

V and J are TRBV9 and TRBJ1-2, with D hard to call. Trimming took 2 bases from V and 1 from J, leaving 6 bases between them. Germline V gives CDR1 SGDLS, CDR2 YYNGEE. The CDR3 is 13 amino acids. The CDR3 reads CASSVGGNYGYTF. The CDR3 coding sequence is TGTGCCAGCAGCGTTGGAGGTAACTATGGCTACACCTTC. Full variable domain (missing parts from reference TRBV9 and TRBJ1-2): DSGVTQTPKHLITATGQRVTLRCSPRSGDLSVYWYQQSLDQGLQFLIQYYNGEERAKGNILERFSAQQFPDLHSELNLSSLELGDSALYFCASSVGGNYGYTFGSGTRLTVV.

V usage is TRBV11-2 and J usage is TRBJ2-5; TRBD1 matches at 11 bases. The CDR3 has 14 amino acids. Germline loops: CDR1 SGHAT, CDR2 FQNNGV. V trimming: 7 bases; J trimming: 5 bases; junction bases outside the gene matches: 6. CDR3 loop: CASTGTGGRETQYF. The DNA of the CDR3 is TGTGCCAGCACCGGGACAGGGGGGCGGGAGACCCAGTACTTC.

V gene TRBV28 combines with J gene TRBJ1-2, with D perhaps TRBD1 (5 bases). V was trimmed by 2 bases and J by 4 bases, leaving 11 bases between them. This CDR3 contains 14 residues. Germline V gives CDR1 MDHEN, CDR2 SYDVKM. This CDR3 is CASSLQGYGYGYTF. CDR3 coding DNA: TGTGCCAGCAGTTTACAGGGCTATGGCTATGGCTACACCTTC.

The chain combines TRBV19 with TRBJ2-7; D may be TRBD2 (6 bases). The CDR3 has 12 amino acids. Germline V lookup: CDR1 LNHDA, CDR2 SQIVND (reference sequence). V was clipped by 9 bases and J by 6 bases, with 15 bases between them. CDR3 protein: CASSGVGREQYF. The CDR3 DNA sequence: TGTGCCAGCTCGGGAGTGGGGCGCGAGCAGTACTTC. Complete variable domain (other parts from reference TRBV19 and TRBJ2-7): DGGITQSPKYLFRKEGQNVTLSCEQNLNHDAMYWYRQDPGQGLRLIYYSQIVNDFQKGDIAEGYSVSREKKESFPLTVTSAQKNPTAFYLCASSGVGREQYFGPGTRLTVT.

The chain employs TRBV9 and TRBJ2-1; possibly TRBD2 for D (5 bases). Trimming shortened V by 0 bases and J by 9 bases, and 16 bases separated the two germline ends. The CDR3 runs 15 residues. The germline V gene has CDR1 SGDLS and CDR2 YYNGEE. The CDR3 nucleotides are TGTGCCAGCAGCGTAGATTTATACGGAGGAGGTGAGCAGTTCTTC. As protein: CASSVDLYGGGEQFF.

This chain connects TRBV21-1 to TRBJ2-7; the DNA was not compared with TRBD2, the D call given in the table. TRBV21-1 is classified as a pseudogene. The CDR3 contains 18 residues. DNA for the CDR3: TGTGCCAGCAGCTTCCAGGGGCTAGCGGGACCCTTTCCCTACGAGCAGTACTTC. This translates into CASSFQGLAGPFPYEQYF.

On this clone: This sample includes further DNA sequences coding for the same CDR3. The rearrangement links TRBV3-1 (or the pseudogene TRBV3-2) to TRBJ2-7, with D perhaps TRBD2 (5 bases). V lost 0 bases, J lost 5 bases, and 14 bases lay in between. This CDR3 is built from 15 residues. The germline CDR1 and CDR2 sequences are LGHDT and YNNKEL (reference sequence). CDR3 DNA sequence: TGTGCCAGCAGCCAAGACGCGGGTGGGCCCAACGAGCAGTACTTC. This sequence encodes CASSQDAGGPNEQYF.

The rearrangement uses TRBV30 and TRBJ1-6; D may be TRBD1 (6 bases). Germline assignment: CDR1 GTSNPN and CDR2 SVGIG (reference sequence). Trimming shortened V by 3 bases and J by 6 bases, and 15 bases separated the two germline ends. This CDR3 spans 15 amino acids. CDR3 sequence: CAWRGGGRGNSPLHF. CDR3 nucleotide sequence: TGTGCCTGGAGGGGTGGGGGCAGGGGTAATTCACCCCTCCACTTT.

The CDR3 DNA sequence: TGTGCCAGCACCCGGACAGGGTATAATCAGCCCCAGCATTTT. Translation gives CASTRTGYNQPQHF. The genes are TRBV27 and TRBJ1-5; 8 bases fit TRBD1. Trimming cost V 7 bases and J 4 bases; bases outside gene matches: 6. The CDR3 contains 14 residues. Germline assignment: CDR1 MNHEY and CDR2 SMNVEV (reference sequence).

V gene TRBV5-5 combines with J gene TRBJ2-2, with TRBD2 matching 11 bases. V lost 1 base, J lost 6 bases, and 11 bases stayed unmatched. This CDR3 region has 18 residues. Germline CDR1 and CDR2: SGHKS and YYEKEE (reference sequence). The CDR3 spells CASSLRVIAGGFPGELFF. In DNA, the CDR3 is TGTGCCAGCAGCTTGCGTGTGATAGCGGGAGGGTTTCCCGGGGAGCTGTTTTTT.

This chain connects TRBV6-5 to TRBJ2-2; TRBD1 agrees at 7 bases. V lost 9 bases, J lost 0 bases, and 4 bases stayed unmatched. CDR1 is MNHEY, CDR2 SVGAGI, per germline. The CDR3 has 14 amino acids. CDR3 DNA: TGTGCCAGTGCCCAGGGGGCGAACACCGGGGAGCTGTTTTTT. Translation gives CASAQGANTGELFF.

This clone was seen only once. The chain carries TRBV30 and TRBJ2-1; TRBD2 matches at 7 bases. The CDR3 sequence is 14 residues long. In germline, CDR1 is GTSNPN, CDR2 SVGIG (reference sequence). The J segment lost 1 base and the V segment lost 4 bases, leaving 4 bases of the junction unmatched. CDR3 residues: CAWTRRGSYNEQFF. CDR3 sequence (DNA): TGTGCCTGGACCAGGCGGGGGTCCTACAATGAGCAGTTCTTC.

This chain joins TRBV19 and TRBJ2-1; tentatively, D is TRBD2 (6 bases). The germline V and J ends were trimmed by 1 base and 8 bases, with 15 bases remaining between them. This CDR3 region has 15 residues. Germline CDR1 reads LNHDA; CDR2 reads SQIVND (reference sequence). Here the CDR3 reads CASSIGASAADEQFF. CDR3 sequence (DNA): TGTGCCAGTAGTATAGGTGCTAGCGCGGCGGATGAGCAGTTCTTC.

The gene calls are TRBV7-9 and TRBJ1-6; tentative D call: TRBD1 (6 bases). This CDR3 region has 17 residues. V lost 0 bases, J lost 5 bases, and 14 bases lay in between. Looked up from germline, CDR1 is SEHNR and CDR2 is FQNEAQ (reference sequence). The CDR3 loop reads CASSLAFQGSDNSPLHF. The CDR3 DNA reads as TGTGCCAGCAGCTTAGCATTCCAGGGGAGCGATAATTCACCCCTCCACTTT.

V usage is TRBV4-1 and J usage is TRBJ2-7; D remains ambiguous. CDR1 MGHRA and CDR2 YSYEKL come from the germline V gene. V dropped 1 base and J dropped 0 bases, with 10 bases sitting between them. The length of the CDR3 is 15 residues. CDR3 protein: CASSQAAVPSYEQYF. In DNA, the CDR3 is TGCGCCAGCAGCCAAGCTGCGGTACCCTCCTACGAGCAGTACTTC.

CDR3 sequence reads: CASSLLTSGAYNEQFF. CDR3 sequence (DNA): TGTGCCAGCAGTTTATTGACTAGCGGGGCCTACAATGAGCAGTTCTTC. This chain links TRBV27 with TRBJ2-1; TRBD2 matches at 11 bases. Per germline, CDR1 MNHEY and CDR2 SMNVEV (reference sequence). The junction had 1 base not matched to a gene; V was cut back by 1 base and J by 2 bases. The CDR3 is 16 amino acids.

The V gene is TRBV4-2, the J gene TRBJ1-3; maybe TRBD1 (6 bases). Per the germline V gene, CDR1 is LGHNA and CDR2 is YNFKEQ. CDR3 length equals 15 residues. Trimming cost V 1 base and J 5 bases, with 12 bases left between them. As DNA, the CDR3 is TGTGCCAGCAGCCAAGCAGGGGTAGGGCGAAACACCATATATTTT. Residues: CASSQAGVGRNTIYF.

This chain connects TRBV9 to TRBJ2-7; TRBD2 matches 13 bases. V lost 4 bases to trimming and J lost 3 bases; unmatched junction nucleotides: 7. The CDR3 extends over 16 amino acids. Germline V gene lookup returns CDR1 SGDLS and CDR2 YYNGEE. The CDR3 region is CASSPELAGGLYEQYF. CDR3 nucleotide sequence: TGTGCCAGCAGCCCCGAACTAGCGGGAGGGCTCTACGAGCAGTACTTC.

This CDR3 is CASSLEGTVANEKLFF. The CDR3 nucleotides read TGTGCCAGCAGCTTAGAGGGGACTGTTGCTAATGAAAAACTGTTTTTT. V usage is TRBV7-9 and J usage is TRBJ1-4; TRBD1 is a possible D gene (5 bases). V dropped 1 base and J dropped 3 bases, with 12 bases sitting between them. CDR1 is SEHNR, CDR2 FQNEAQ, per germline (reference sequence). The CDR3 is made up of 16 amino acids.

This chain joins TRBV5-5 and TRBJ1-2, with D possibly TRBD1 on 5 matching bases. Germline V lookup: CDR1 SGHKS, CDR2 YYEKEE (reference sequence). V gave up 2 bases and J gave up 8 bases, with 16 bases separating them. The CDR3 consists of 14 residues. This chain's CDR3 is CASSFLLRRQGYTF. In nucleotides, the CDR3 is TGTGCCAGCAGCTTCTTACTAAGGCGACAGGGCTACACCTTC.